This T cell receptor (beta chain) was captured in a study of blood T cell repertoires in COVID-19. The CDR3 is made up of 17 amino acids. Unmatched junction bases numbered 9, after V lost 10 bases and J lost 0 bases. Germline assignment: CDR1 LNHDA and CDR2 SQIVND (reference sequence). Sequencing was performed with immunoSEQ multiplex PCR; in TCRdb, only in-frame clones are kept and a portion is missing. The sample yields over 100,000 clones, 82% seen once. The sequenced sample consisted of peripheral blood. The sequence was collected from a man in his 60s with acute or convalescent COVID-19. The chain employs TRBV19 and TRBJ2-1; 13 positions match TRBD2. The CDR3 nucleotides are TGTGCCACCCGAAGACTAGCGGGAGGCCCCTCCTACAATGAGCAGTTCTTC. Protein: CATRRLAGGPSYNEQFF.